The rows below give T cell receptor beta chains drawn from one sample of a study of cytomegalovirus exposure and HLA in healthy donors. Clones were sequenced by immunoSEQ multiplex PCR, and TCRdb holds only the in-frame ones, with some missing. The table lists about 180,000 clones, around 75% of them singletons. The material sequenced was PBMCs. The receptors here all came from a male donor in good health and CMV-seronegative. Both conserved end residues are part of each CDR3. A D gene is named only where the DNA matches it firmly.

>.|TRBJ1-5|TRBV28
CASTLGGSGNQPQHF
>.|TRBJ1-2|TRBV5-1
CASSLVAREKVGYTF
>TRBD2|TRBJ2-7|TRBV6-5
CASSYSREGGYEQYF
>.|TRBJ1-4|TRBV25-1
CASLDRKEKLFF
>TRBD1|TRBJ2-7|TRBV28
CASSRGQGWVYEQYF
>TRBD1|TRBJ1-2|TRBV11-1
CASSLPPRTGSNYGYTF
>.|TRBJ1-5|TRBV6-1
CASSEADWTVSNQPQHF
>.|.|TRBV7-2
CASSLAAGAYEQYF
>.|TRBJ1-5|TRBV28
CASTGGVSNQPQHF
>.|TRBJ1-5|TRBV5-1
CASSVGSNQPQHF
>TRBD1|TRBJ1-2|TRBV30
CAWSVARGRGGYTF
>.|TRBJ1-5|TRBV7-9
CSSSLARGGYSNQPQHF
>.|.|TRBV28
CASSDSPEQYF
>TRBD2|TRBJ2-1|TRBV15
CATSRERGYYNEQFF
>TRBD2|TRBJ2-1|TRBV7-9
CASSESGSLSVNEQFF
>.|TRBJ1-3|TRBV6-1
CASFIFSSGNTIYF
>.|TRBJ1-5|TRBV30
CAWSERGGGGQPQHF
>TRBD2|TRBJ2-1|TRBV28
CASSLAGGGYNEQFF
>TRBD2|.|TRBV2
CASSARTSPSTYEQYF
>.|TRBJ2-1|TRBV6-6
CASSSTGPREFF
>.|TRBJ1-6|TRBV11-2
CASSESFTGNSPLHF
>.|TRBJ1-1|TRBV7-3
CASSPQGGLEAFF
>.|TRBJ2-1|TRBV7-2
CASSSLPGNEQFF
>.|TRBJ2-5|TRBV10-2
CASSDLGGTTQYF
>.|TRBJ1-1|TRBV6-5
CASSYRGIETEAFF
>TRBD2|TRBJ2-1|TRBV7-3
CASSLGLAASEQFF
>TRBD2|TRBJ2-4|TRBV6-5
CASTGGGAAKNIQYF
>.|TRBJ1-1|TRBV6-6
CASSSHPGQGTEAFF
>.|TRBJ1-2|TRBV12-5
CASGFSPLGALKKYGYTF
>.|TRBJ2-1|TRBV5-4
CASSPSSYNEQFF
>TRBD1|TRBJ1-4|TRBV28
CASSSGQGSNEKLFF
>.|TRBJ2-4|TRBV19
CASRTVQNIQYF